The subject of this entry is one T cell receptor (beta chain). The source of the sample is a study of CD8+ T cells in alopecia areata. As for the study in general: Patients in the treated group were given tofacitinib by mouth, 5 to 10 mg twice a day. Among treated patients, severity was scored by affected scalp area percentage.

This sample's treatment: oral pan-JAK inhibitor, 5-10 mg twice daily. Samples from alopecia areata patients were lesional scalp punch biopsies and peripheral blood. From germline, CDR1 is MGHRA and CDR2 YSYEKL. The CDR3 contains 13 residues. V lost 1 base to trimming and J lost 3 bases, with 7 bases between them. Following RNA extraction, reverse transcription yielded cDNA that acted as the sequencing template. Using immunoSEQ multiplex PCR, the repertoire was profiled, and TCRdb retains in-frame clones only, with some absent. The table includes 85,000 to 110,000 clones, 65% to 90% detected once. The source is a human donor with alopecia areata. The chain joins TRBV4-1 to TRBJ2-7; D gene unclear. The input for sequencing was CD8+ T cells sorted from blood, taken between weeks 30 and 35, from a patient treated with tofacitinib. DNA of the CDR3: TGCGCCAGCAGCCAAGTCAGGTTCTACGAGCAGTACTTC. Translating gives CASSQVRFYEQYF.